One sample yielded the 2 T cell receptor beta chains listed below, sequenced in a study of blood T cell repertoires in COVID-19. Assay: immunoSEQ multiplex PCR; the TCRdb copy retains only in-frame clones and omits some. This sample has some 400,000 clones, with approximately 89% found just once. What was sequenced was PBMCs or T cells enriched from blood (not recorded which). These receptors all come from a woman between 40 and 55 years old who had been exposed to COVID-19.

The chain recombines TRBV24-1 with TRBJ2-1; 7 nucleotides line up with TRBD1. The V and J ends lost 6 bases and 0 bases, in that order; junction bases with no gene match: 10. Germline-derived CDR1 and CDR2 are KGHDR and SFDVKD. CDR3 length equals 17 residues. CDR3 loop: CATSPTGNFLSYNEQFF. CDR3 nucleotide sequence: TGTGCCACCAGTCCGACAGGGAACTTTCTCTCCTACAATGAGCAGTTCTTC.

The rearrangement uses TRBV15 and TRBJ1-1; D gene unclear. From germline, CDR1 is LNHNV and CDR2 YYDKDF (reference sequence). The CDR3 is made up of 15 amino acids. V was cut by 3 bases and J by 1 base, with 12 bases left in between. For the CDR3, the DNA is TGTGCCACCAGCAGGTCGAACACAGCGAACACTGAAGCTTTCTTT. Protein: CATSRSNTANTEAFF.